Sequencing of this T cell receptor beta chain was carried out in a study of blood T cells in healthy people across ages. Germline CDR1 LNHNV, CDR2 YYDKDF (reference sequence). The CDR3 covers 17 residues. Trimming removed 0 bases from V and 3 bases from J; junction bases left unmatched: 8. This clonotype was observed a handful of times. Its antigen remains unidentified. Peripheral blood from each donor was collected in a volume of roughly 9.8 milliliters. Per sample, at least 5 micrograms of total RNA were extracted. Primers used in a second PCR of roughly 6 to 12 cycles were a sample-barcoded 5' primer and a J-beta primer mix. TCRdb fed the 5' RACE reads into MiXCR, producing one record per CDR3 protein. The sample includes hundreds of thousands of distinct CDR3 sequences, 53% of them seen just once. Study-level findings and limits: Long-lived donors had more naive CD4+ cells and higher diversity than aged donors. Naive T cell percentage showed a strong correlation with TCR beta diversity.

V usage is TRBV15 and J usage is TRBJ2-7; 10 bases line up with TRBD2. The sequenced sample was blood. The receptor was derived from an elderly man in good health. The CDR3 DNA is TGTGCCACCAGCAGAGATTCCGGGACTAGCGCCTACTACGAGCAGTACTTC. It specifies CATSRDSGTSAYYEQYF.